Listed here are 19 T cell receptor beta chains from one sample, sequenced in a study of human T cells and chemical hapten exposure. Time point reported: pre-sensitization, week 0. The treatment here: therapeutic diphenylcyclopropenone sensitization with weekly scalp DPC. TCRdb itself ran the RACE reads through MiXCR, one entry per CDR3 protein. The sample includes 180,000 or so distinct CDR3 sequences, under 35% of them seen just once. The sample was whole blood, taken in connection with sensitization to the hapten diphenylcyclopropenone (DPC). These receptors originate from a woman aged 25 to 39 with alopecia areata. Some clones in this sample may be carry-over from other donors' samples.

This clonotype was picked up a small number of times. The rearrangement links TRBV28 to TRBJ2-3; 8 positions match TRBD1. There are 15 residues in the CDR3. The junction had 6 bases not matched to a gene; V was cut back by 2 bases and J by 5 bases. Per germline, CDR1 MDHEN and CDR2 SYDVKM. The CDR3 loop reads CASSLGLQGGDTQYF. CDR3 DNA: TGTGCCAGCAGTTTAGGTTTACAGGGGGGAGATACGCAGTATTTT.

This clonotype was observed a few times. This chain joins TRBV11-3 and TRBJ1-2; tentative D call: TRBD1 (5 bases). CDR1 and CDR2 (germline): SGHNT, YENEEA. This CDR3 has 14 residues. V shed 5 bases and J shed 4 bases, with 14 bases lying between them. CDR3 nucleotide sequence: TGTGCCAGCAGCCCAGGGCAGGACCTCTATGGCTACACCTTC. Amino acids: CASSPGQDLYGYTF.

This chain joins TRBV9 and TRBJ2-3; 7 bases match TRBD2. V lost 0 bases, J lost 1 base, and 5 bases stayed unmatched. Germline-derived CDR1 and CDR2 are SGDLS and YYNGEE. The CDR3 runs to 16 residues. CDR3 sequence reads: CASSVAGLGGTDTQYF. The CDR3 DNA sequence: TGTGCCAGCAGCGTAGCAGGACTAGGGGGCACAGATACGCAGTATTTT.

The chain joins TRBV21-1 to TRBJ2-1; the tabulated D call, TRBD2, remains unverified against the DNA. TRBV21-1 is a pseudogene locus. The CDR3 has 18 amino acids. The CDR3 region is CASSIEPSGTSIYNEQFF. The CDR3 coding sequence is TGTGCCAGCAGCATCGAGCCTTCGGGGACTAGCATTTACAATGAGCAGTTCTTC.

Only a few counts were recorded for this clonotype. The chain is built from TRBV4-1 and TRBJ1-6; D gene ambiguous. The V end lost 1 base, the J end lost 0 bases, and 7 bases lay between the germline ends. CDR1 and CDR2 from the germline V gene are MGHRA and YSYEKL. The CDR3 runs to 16 residues. Here the CDR3 reads CASSQVPGSYNSPLHF. The CDR3 DNA sequence: TGCGCCAGCAGCCAAGTTCCAGGCTCCTATAATTCACCCCTCCACTTT.

This clonotype was picked up a small number of times. The chain is built from TRBV7-9 and TRBJ1-1; D perhaps matches TRBD1 (6 bases). This CDR3 region has 16 residues. The germline V and J ends were trimmed by 5 bases and 0 bases, with 16 bases remaining between them. Per germline, CDR1 SEHNR and CDR2 FQNEAQ (reference sequence). CDR3 coding DNA: TGTGCCAGCAGCCTAGACCCGACAGGCGTGAACACTGAAGCTTTCTTT. This codes for CASSLDPTGVNTEAFF.

The CDR3 reads CASSSGQGAVNEQFF. CDR3 nucleotide sequence: TGCGCCAGCAGCTCGGGACAGGGGGCAGTAAATGAGCAGTTCTTC. The V and J genes are TRBV5-1 and TRBJ2-1, with 12 nucleotides matching TRBD1. Trimming removed 3 bases from V and 7 bases from J; junction bases left unmatched: 5. This CDR3 is 15 amino acids long. Germline CDR1 and CDR2: SGHRS and YFSETQ. The whole variable domain, remainder taken from reference TRBV5-1 and TRBJ2-1, is KAGVTQTPRYLIKTRGQQVTLSCSPISGHRSVSWYQQTPGQGLQFLFEYFSETQRNKGNFPGRFSGRQFSNSRSEMNVSTLELGDSALYLCASSSGQGAVNEQFFGPGTRLTVL.

This clonotype was seen a few times. The rearrangement links TRBV28 to TRBJ2-5, with D hard to call. CDR1 is MDHEN, CDR2 SYDVKM, per germline. Trimming took off 4 bases at V and 2 bases at J, with 11 bases between the two ends. This CDR3 is built from 14 residues. The CDR3 here is CASSSPGLQETQYF. The CDR3 DNA reads as TGTGCCAGCAGTTCCCCAGGCCTGCAAGAGACCCAGTACTTC. Variable domain in full (rest from reference TRBV28 and TRBJ2-5): DVKVTQSSRYLVKRTGEKVFLECVQDMDHENMFWYRQDPGLGLRLIYFSYDVKMKEKGDIPEGYSVSREKKERFSLILESASTNQTSMYLCASSSPGLQETQYFGPGTRLLVL.

This clonotype appeared a single time. The chain is built from TRBV27 and TRBJ2-4; 8 nucleotides line up with TRBD1. This CDR3 is built from 17 residues. Germline V gene data show CDR1 as MNHEY and CDR2 as SMNVEV (reference sequence). V dropped 2 bases and J dropped 1; count of bases not matched to a gene: 7. The CDR3 loop is CASSLGQGDGAKNIQYF. The CDR3 region has the DNA TGTGCCAGCAGTTTAGGACAGGGAGACGGGGCCAAAAACATTCAGTACTTC.

Of note for this clonotype: The junction shows a germline mismatch at one end, possibly a read error. The chain is built from TRBV6-2 or TRBV6-3 and TRBJ2-7; possible D gene TRBD1, 5 bases. Germline CDR1 is MNHEY and CDR2 is SVGEGT. The CDR3 loop spans 15 amino acids. The CDR3 here is CASSYGRVFTNEQNF. The CDR3 bases are TGTGCCAGCAGTTATGGCAGGGTGTTCACCAACGAGCAGAACTTC.

This clonotype has a handful of counts. V is TRBV9 and J is TRBJ2-1; 8 bases fit TRBD2. V trimming: 0 bases; J trimming: 7 bases; junction bases outside the gene matches: 9. The CDR3 is 16 residues long. Germline CDR1 reads SGDLS; CDR2 reads YYNGEE. CDR3 sequence reads: CASSVGQGRGANEQFF. The DNA for the CDR3 is TGTGCCAGCAGCGTAGGGCAGGGGCGGGGGGCAAATGAGCAGTTCTTC.

The gene calls are TRBV29-1 and TRBJ2-1, with TRBD2 matching 8 bases. This CDR3 contains 13 residues. Germline V lookup: CDR1 SQVTM, CDR2 ANQGSEA. J was trimmed by 9 bases and V by 7 bases; bases with no gene match: 11. CDR3 amino acids: CSAPLRRGVEQFF. The CDR3 bases are TGCAGCGCCCCCCTGAGGCGGGGGGTTGAGCAGTTCTTC.

J is TRBJ2-3 and V is TRBV28; D not certain. Germline V gives CDR1 MDHEN, CDR2 SYDVKM. This CDR3 contains 13 residues. Trimming stripped 3 bases from V and 2 bases from J, with 6 bases between. In nucleotides, the CDR3 is TGTGCCAGCAGTTTGGCCTACACAGATACGCAGTATTTT. It yields the protein CASSLAYTDTQYF. Filled out from reference TRBV28 and TRBJ2-3, the complete variable domain reads DVKVTQSSRYLVKRTGEKVFLECVQDMDHENMFWYRQDPGLGLRLIYFSYDVKMKEKGDIPEGYSVSREKKERFSLILESASTNQTSMYLCASSLAYTDTQYFGPGTRLTVL.

The chain uses TRBV2 and TRBJ2-1, with a possible D match to TRBD1 (6 bases). The CDR3 contains 12 residues. Germline V gene sequence: CDR1 SNHLY, CDR2 FYNNEI. V lost 6 bases and J 7 bases, leaving 10 bases between the germline ends. The CDR3 protein is CASSADRNEQFF. The CDR3 DNA reads TGTGCCAGCAGCGCGGACAGAAATGAGCAGTTCTTC.

A few counts support this clonotype. V and J are TRBV6-1 and TRBJ1-1; D is unresolved. This CDR3 has 16 residues. V was trimmed by 1 base and J by 3 bases, leaving 15 bases between them. Looked up from germline, CDR1 is MNHNS and CDR2 is SASEGT. The CDR3 sequence is CASSEEVRAVYTEAFF. CDR3 nucleotide sequence: TGTGCCAGCAGTGAAGAGGTCCGGGCGGTTTACACTGAAGCTTTCTTT.

The rearrangement uses TRBV28 and TRBJ1-5; tentative D call: TRBD1 (5 bases). Germline lookup yields CDR1 MDHEN and CDR2 SYDVKM. V was clipped by 6 bases and J by 1 base, with 16 bases between them. The CDR3 sequence is 16 residues long. CDR3 region: CASSLGGAESNQPQHF. In DNA form, the CDR3 reads TGTGCCAGCAGCTTGGGAGGGGCAGAAAGCAATCAGCCCCAGCATTTT. The full variable domain, rest sourced from reference TRBV28 and TRBJ1-5, is DVKVTQSSRYLVKRTGEKVFLECVQDMDHENMFWYRQDPGLGLRLIYFSYDVKMKEKGDIPEGYSVSREKKERFSLILESASTNQTSMYLCASSLGGAESNQPQHFGDGTRLSIL.

This clonotype has just a few counts. The CDR3 coding sequence is TGTGCCAGCAGTGGACTAGCCGAGACCCAGTACTTC. Protein: CASSGLAETQYF. The chain carries TRBV12-3 or TRBV12-4 and TRBJ2-5; 8 bases agree with TRBD2. The CDR3 has 12 amino acids. The ends lost 5 bases at V and 5 bases at J; junction bases unmatched: 1.

The CDR3 DNA sequence: TGTGCCAGCAGCCAAGACAGGCAGCGCCAGAACACCGGGGAGCTGTTTTTT. Translating gives CASSQDRQRQNTGELFF. This chain joins TRBV4-2 and TRBJ2-2; the D is unclear. CDR3 size: 17 residues. Germline CDR1 and CDR2: LGHNA and YNFKEQ. The ends were cut back, 0 bases at V and 1 base at J, with 12 bases in the middle.

V and J are TRBV29-1 and TRBJ2-2, with a possible D match to TRBD2 (6 bases). CDR1 and CDR2 (germline): SQVTM, ANQGSEA. V lost 6 bases to trimming and J lost 7 bases, with 15 bases between them. This CDR3 is built from 13 residues. CDR3 sequence (DNA): TGCAGCGTCAGACGGACGCGGGACGGGGAGCTGTTTTTT. As protein: CSVRRTRDGELFF.